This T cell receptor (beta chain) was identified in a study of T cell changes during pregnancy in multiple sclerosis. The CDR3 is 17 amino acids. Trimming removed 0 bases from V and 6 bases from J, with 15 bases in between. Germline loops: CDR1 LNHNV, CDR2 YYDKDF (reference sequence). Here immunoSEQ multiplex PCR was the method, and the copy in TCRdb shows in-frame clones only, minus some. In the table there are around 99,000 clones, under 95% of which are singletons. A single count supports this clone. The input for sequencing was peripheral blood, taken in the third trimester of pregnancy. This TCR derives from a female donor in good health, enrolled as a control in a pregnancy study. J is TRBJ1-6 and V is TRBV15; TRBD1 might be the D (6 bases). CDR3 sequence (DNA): TGTGCCACCAGCAGAGATAGGGGGACGCGCGTTAATTCACCCCTCCACTTT. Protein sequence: CATSRDRGTRVNSPLHF.